The present T cell receptor (beta chain) was sequenced within a study of CD8+CD57+ T cells in acquired aplastic anemia (dated by TCRdb to the late 2010s). The study in broad terms: Extracted DNA from sorted CD4+ and CD8+ cells averaged about 3 ug, ranging from roughly 0.2 to 30 ug. Healthy donor samples averaged approximately 10 million reads for CD4+ and roughly 11 million for CD8+ cells.

Results the study describes overall, beyond this receptor: About 30 CD8+ CDR3 sequences were found in both patients and controls but appeared to be highly expressed in patients and within the immunodominant clones of the patients. Between patients and healthy controls, no significant difference in CD8+ Simpson's diversity was found (P=0.060).

CDR1 and CDR2 were assigned from the germline V gene as SGDLS and YYNGEE. The cysteine opens and the phenylalanine closes a CDR3 of 14 amino acids. Only CDR3 DNA is held: 42 bases, read in frame from base 1. V is pared back by 4 bases and J by 9 bases, with 20 bases lying between the germline termini. Genomic DNA served as template for TCR beta VDJ combination and CDR3 sequence profiling. An Illumina HiSeq 2000 was the platform used for TCR repertoire sequencing. The authors' pipeline ran thus. TRBV/TRBJ rearrangement plots, CDR3 size and DJ length profiles, and Simpson's diversity index were used to assess repertoires. Whichever DNA sequence was most abundant in the deep sequencing data was defined as the immunodominant clone. CDR3 amino acid sequences were checked for sharing across subjects and were also compared against the VDJdb database and published repertoires. TCRdb reworked the public reads: Q25 trimming with fastp, MiXCR clone assembly, productive beta chains retained. A single entry per CDR3 protein holds the most common genes and DNA from its merged rows. The V and J calls reflect TCRdb's pipeline rather than the authors' work. Here the sample has roughly 420,000 distinct CDR3 sequences; about two thirds occur a single time. Around 4% of the sample belongs to the ten largest clones.

Worth noting for this clonotype: It has no known antigen specificity. No much larger clone is present one base from it, and per-base qualities are unavailable.

TCR repertoires of sorted CD4+ and CD8+ blood T cells from severe aplastic anemia patients and healthy subjects were deep-sequenced in the study. Ficoll-Paque density gradient centrifugation was used to isolate peripheral blood mononuclear cells. Before DNA was extracted, CD4+ and CD8+ T cells were sorted using either FACS or magnetic beads. This receptor was obtained from a human donor in good health, serving as a control. What was sequenced was sorted CD4+, CD8+, or CD8+CD57+ T cells (not recorded which) from PBMCs. Here the chain combines TRBV9 and TRBJ2-7; TRBD2 is a weak D gene call, 5 bases matching. CDR3 loop: CASSLARNKSGQYF. The nucleotides are TGTGCCAGCAGCTTAGCGCGGAATAAATCGGGGCAGTACTTC.